Sequencing of this T cell receptor beta chain was carried out in a study of identical twins. Healthy Caucasian donors formed the entire cohort. The J segment lost 4 bases and the V segment lost 4 bases, leaving 10 bases of the junction unmatched. Germline values: CDR1 SGHTS, CDR2 YDEGEE. The CDR3 runs 15 residues. Whole-study findings and limits: Reduced insertions were recorded for abundant cord blood beta clonotypes, with no such pattern in memory repertoires.

In TCRdb, the 5' RACE reads were re-called with MiXCR into one record per CDR3 protein. The sample has 1.5 million to 2 million distinct CDR3 sequences, 32% seen once; the top ten hold approximately 0.25%. About this clonotype: Antigen unknown.

This clonotype was sampled from a newborn girl in good health. Material: cord blood. The chain combines TRBV5-8 with TRBJ1-2, with TRBD1 identical over 7 bases. This CDR3 is CASSPRDRLFYGYTF. CDR3 bases: TGTGCCAGCAGCCCCCGGGACAGATTATTCTATGGCTACACCTTC.